A single sample gave rise to the 14 T cell receptor beta chains below, sequenced in a study of identical twins. TCRdb reprocessed the 5' RACE reads with MiXCR, giving one entry per CDR3 protein. The table includes 1.5 million to 2 million distinct CDR3 sequences, less than 40% detected once. The sequenced sample was cord blood. The receptors stem from a newborn girl in good health.

This clonotype was found once. V and J are TRBV5-1 and TRBJ2-5; the match to TRBD2 covers 9 bases. The CDR3 has 15 amino acids. CDR1 and CDR2 (germline): SGHRS, YFSETQ. V was clipped by 6 bases and J by 5 bases; unmatched bases: 11. This chain's CDR3 is CASILSGSVGETQYF. The CDR3 nucleotides are TGCGCCAGCATTCTTAGCGGGAGTGTAGGGGAGACCCAGTACTTC.

The count of this clonotype is one. The chain uses TRBV12-3 or TRBV12-4 and TRBJ2-2, with 9 bases fitting TRBD2. V was pared by 3 bases and J by 7 bases, with 9 bases of the junction left unmatched. This CDR3 has 16 amino acids. CDR3 bases: TGTGCCAGCAGTTTCGTGCGGGAGGGCCAAGACGGGGAGCTGTTTTTT. Protein product: CASSFVREGQDGELFF.

This clonotype has a single count. V and J are TRBV3-1 and TRBJ2-3, with 10 bases lining up with TRBD2. Germline V gene lookup returns CDR1 LGHDT and CDR2 YNNKEL (reference sequence). The CDR3 has 20 amino acids. Trimming removed 1 base from V and 0 bases from J; junction bases left unmatched: 13. The CDR3 nucleotides read TGTGCCAGCAGCCAAGCCTGGGGGATGACTAGCGGGTTTAGCACAGATACGCAGTATTTT. It codes for CASSQAWGMTSGFSTDTQYF.

The rearrangement links TRBV28 to TRBJ1-2, with 9 bases fitting TRBD1. Germline values: CDR1 MDHEN, CDR2 SYDVKM. The CDR3 consists of 13 residues. Trimming took 5 bases from V and 7 from J; bases not matched to a gene: 5. CDR3 residues: CASSERTGAGYTF. The CDR3 DNA is TGTGCCAGCAGTGAACGGACAGGGGCTGGCTACACCTTC.

V and J are TRBV20-1 and TRBJ2-1; TRBD2 matches 7 bases. The DNA end lines up better with TRBJ2-7; the J call may be wrong. Germline CDR1 and CDR2: DFQATT and SNEGSKA (reference sequence). This CDR3 contains 17 residues. DNA of the CDR3: TGCAGTGCTAGAGATTTTTGGCGGGGGAGCTCCTACAATGAGCAGTACTTC. Translating gives CSARDFWRGSSYNEQYF.

This rearrangement joins TRBV27 to TRBJ1-3; the D is unclear. CDR3 length equals 15 residues. CDR1 is MNHEY and CDR2 is SMNVEV in the germline V gene (reference sequence). Trimming stripped 4 bases from V and 0 bases from J, with 10 bases between. CDR3: CASSSVDSSGNTIYF. In DNA form, the CDR3 reads TGTGCCAGCAGTTCAGTAGATAGCTCTGGAAACACCATATATTTT.

This clonotype has only a few counts. This chain connects TRBV20-1 to TRBJ2-7; TRBD2 might be the D (5 bases). The CDR3 covers 14 residues. With 3 bases removed from V and 3 bases from J, the gap between germline ends came to 15 bases. Germline assignment: CDR1 DFQATT and CDR2 SNEGSKA (reference sequence). The CDR3 sequence is CSARADSDRYEQYF. In DNA, the CDR3 is TGCAGTGCTAGGGCCGATAGCGACCGCTACGAGCAGTACTTC.

This clonotype was seen repeatedly, ten times or more. The CDR3: CATSDLQQGSSYNEQFF. The CDR3 nucleotides are TGTGCCACCAGTGATCTCCAACAGGGGAGCTCCTACAATGAGCAGTTCTTC. The V call is TRBV24-1, the J call TRBJ2-1; 7 nucleotides match TRBD1. Germline loops: CDR1 KGHDR, CDR2 SFDVKD. This CDR3 is 17 amino acids long. Unmatched junction bases numbered 7, after V lost 3 bases and J lost 0 bases.

This rearrangement joins TRBV27 to TRBJ2-5; no clear D. The DNA matches TRBJ2-7 better at its end, which makes the J call doubtful. The germline CDR1 and CDR2 sequences are MNHEY and SMNVEV (reference sequence). CDR3 size: 14 residues. CDR3 amino acids: CASSSNGPTYEQYF. The CDR3 region has the DNA TGTGCCAGCAGTTCCAACGGTCCTACCTACGAGCAGTACTTC.

The genes are TRBV14 and TRBJ1-2; D gene uncertain. The CDR3 has 18 residues. Per germline, CDR1 SGHDN and CDR2 FVKESK. V lost 0 bases to trimming and J lost 4 bases, with 21 bases between them. In nucleotides, the CDR3 is TGTGCCAGCAGCCAAGATAGAGGCAGATCAGCTCGATCCTATGGCTACACCTTC. Translating gives CASSQDRGRSARSYGYTF.

J is TRBJ2-4 and V is TRBV20-1; D remains ambiguous. The CDR3 loop spans 14 amino acids. Trimming pared 3 bases from V and 0 bases from J, leaving 9 bases between. Germline lookup yields CDR1 DFQATT and CDR2 SNEGSKA (reference sequence). The CDR3 loop reads CSASSPLAKNIQYF. As DNA, the CDR3 is TGCAGTGCTAGTTCCCCCCTAGCCAAAAACATTCAGTACTTC.

The V and J genes are TRBV5-1 and TRBJ1-4; no firm D call. CDR3 length: 14 residues. V was cut by 4 bases and J by 6 bases, with 13 bases left in between. Germline CDR1 and CDR2: SGHRS and YFSETQ. The CDR3 nucleotides read TGCGCCAGCAGCGCGGGTGGGTCGGATGAAAAACTGTTTTTT. Translating it yields CASSAGGSDEKLFF.

This chain uses TRBV20-1 with TRBJ1-1, with D possibly TRBD1 on 5 matching bases. CDR1 and CDR2 (germline): DFQATT, SNEGSKA (reference sequence). Deletions cut 3 bases from V and 1 base from J, with 9 bases between. The CDR3 has 13 residues. CDR3 protein: CSASRQRNTEAFF. The CDR3 region has the DNA TGCAGTGCTAGCCGACAGCGGAACACTGAAGCTTTCTTT.

There are a few counts of this clonotype. The chain combines TRBV5-1 with TRBJ2-1; 8 positions match TRBD1. CDR3 size: 14 residues. The germline gives CDR1 SGHRS, CDR2 YFSETQ. With V trimmed by 7 bases and J by 4 bases, 7 bases remained unmatched. CDR3 sequence reads: CASGPGQEYNEQFF. In nucleotides, the CDR3 is TGCGCCAGCGGTCCGGGACAGGAATACAATGAGCAGTTCTTC.